This entry describes one T cell receptor beta chain. This entry comes from a study of T-cell reconstitution after alpha-beta-depleted transplantation in children. For TCRbeta, the library was prepared with unique molecular identifiers. TCRdb reprocessed the PCR reads via MiXCR and lists one record per CDR3 protein. The sample carries around 680,000 distinct CDR3 sequences, around a sixth recorded once. Trimming took 4 bases from V and 5 from J; bases not matched to a gene: 7. This CDR3 is 15 amino acids long. Germline V gives CDR1 KGHDR, CDR2 SFDVKD. The sample here was PBMCs from the stem cell graft donor, taken from the stem cell graft. This clonotype was obtained from a human donor who donated a stem cell graft to a child with acute myeloid leukemia. This chain joins TRBV24-1 and TRBJ2-5; 9 nucleotides line up with TRBD1. The CDR3 DNA is TGTGCCACCAGTGACCCCGGGACAGGGCAGGAGACCCAGTACTTC. Its protein product is CATSDPGTGQETQYF.